The T cell receptor (beta chain) under discussion was sequenced for a study of T-cell reconstitution after alpha-beta-depleted transplantation in children. Only a few counts were recorded for this clonotype. Using unique molecular identifiers, the investigators prepared the TCRbeta library. TCRdb ran MiXCR on the PCR reads and lists one entry per CDR3 protein. The sample holds 300,000 to 400,000 distinct CDR3 sequences, roughly 13% seen once. The input for sequencing was PBMCs, taken from the stem cell graft. The receptor comes from a human donor who donated a stem cell graft to a child with Fanconi anemia.

The CDR3 DNA follows: TGTGCCAGCAGAACCGGGACAGGGGTTGGCTACACCTTC. It codes for CASRTGTGVGYTF. The chain couples TRBV7-2 to TRBJ1-2, with 10 bases that match TRBD1. There are 13 residues in the CDR3. J gave up 7 bases and V 6 bases, and 5 bases lay outside the gene matches. Germline values: CDR1 SGHTA, CDR2 FQGNSA.